The 25 T cell receptor beta chains reported below all come from one sample, sequenced in a study of T cell repertoires in cytomegalovirus infection. TCRdb re-called the reads with MiXCR, one entry per CDR3 protein. This table has about 830,000 distinct CDR3 sequences, approximately 30% appearing once. No antigen has been identified for these receptors. The specimen comprised cultured CD8+ T cells from PBMCs, sampled from culture after CMV antigen stimulation. These TCRs come from a human donor in good health (CMV status not recorded). Some clones in this sample may be carry-over from other donors' samples.

This clonotype was counted a few times. The CDR3 DNA reads TGTGCCAGCAGCTTGTTGGGACAAGAGACCCAGTACTTC. Its protein is CASSLLGQETQYF. The rearrangement uses TRBV5-6 and TRBJ2-5; D remains unclear. Germline lookup yields CDR1 SGHDT and CDR2 YYEEEE. The V and J ends lost 1 base and 2 bases respectively, with 6 bases between them. This CDR3 spans 13 amino acids.

Only a few counts were recorded for this clonotype. This chain joins TRBV4-1 and TRBJ2-3; D is ambiguous. CDR1 and CDR2 (germline): MGHRA, YSYEKL. Trimming removed 3 bases at V and 3 bases at J, with 10 bases between. The CDR3 extends over 14 amino acids. For the CDR3, the DNA is TGCGCCAGCAGCCAGCCTTTTGGAACAGATACGCAGTATTTT. Translated: CASSQPFGTDTQYF.

This chain links TRBV6-1 with TRBJ2-5; the D gene could be TRBD1 or TRBD2 (5 bases each). V dropped 2 bases and J dropped 1 base, with 17 bases sitting between them. This CDR3 has 17 residues. The germline CDR1 and CDR2 sequences are MNHNS and SASEGT. This chain's CDR3 is CASSENLFTGLQETQYF. Written as DNA, the CDR3 is TGTGCCAGCAGTGAAAATTTGTTCACGGGGCTCCAAGAGACCCAGTACTTC.

The sample holds a few counts of this clonotype. The chain has TRBV7-8 and TRBJ2-1, with TRBD2 matching 11 bases. J gave up 8 bases and V 4 bases, and 10 bases lay outside the gene matches. This CDR3 contains 16 residues. Germline-derived CDR1 and CDR2 are SGHVS and FQNEAQ. CDR3 coding DNA: TGTGCCAGCAGCTCCCGGCTAGCGGGGGGCAGGGATGAGCAGTTCTTC. Protein: CASSSRLAGGRDEQFF.

V usage is TRBV27 and J usage is TRBJ2-2, with TRBD2 matching over 16 bases. J gave up 3 bases and V 5 bases, and 6 bases lay outside the gene matches. Germline V lookup: CDR1 MNHEY, CDR2 SMNVEV (reference sequence). The CDR3 contains 18 residues. The CDR3 loop reads CASSPGTSGGDYTGELFF. CDR3 in DNA: TGTGCCAGCAGTCCCGGGACTAGCGGGGGGGATTACACCGGGGAGCTGTTTTTT.

A few counts support this clonotype. V gene TRBV7-9 combines with J gene TRBJ1-6; D gene ambiguous. This CDR3 has 17 amino acids. The V gene's germline CDR1 is SEHNR and CDR2 FQNEAQ (reference sequence). V lost 6 bases and J 0 bases, leaving 15 bases between the germline ends. The CDR3 coding sequence is TGTGCCAGCAGTCTCCATCGAAGCTCCTCCTATAATTCACCCCTCCACTTT. Translated, it gives CASSLHRSSSYNSPLHF.

The V gene is TRBV2, the J gene TRBJ1-2, with TRBD1 matching over 8 bases. The CDR3 is 13 amino acids. Unmatched junction bases numbered 4, after V lost 10 bases and J lost 0 bases. CDR1 is SNHLY, CDR2 FYNNEI, per germline. DNA of the CDR3: TGTGCCATCGAGACAGGGGCTAACTATGGCTACACCTTC. This codes for CAIETGANYGYTF.

CDR3: CASSEGYLVDGTSSYEQYV. The DNA for the CDR3 is TGTGCCAGCAGTGAAGGTTATCTTGTAGACGGGACGAGCTCCTACGAGCAGTACGTC. V is TRBV2 and J is TRBJ2-7; either TRBD1 or TRBD2 may fit D (5 bases each). The ends were cut back, 1 base at V and 0 bases at J, with 22 bases in the middle. Germline-derived CDR1 and CDR2 are SNHLY and FYNNEI. This CDR3 is built from 19 residues.

This clonotype was counted between two and nine times. The chain joins TRBV12-3 or TRBV12-4 to TRBJ2-1; unclear D gene. This CDR3 has 16 residues. V lost 1 base and J lost 5, with 15 bases in between. This chain's CDR3 is CASSLEGFSGDNEQFF. The DNA for the CDR3 is TGTGCCAGCAGTTTAGAAGGGTTCTCTGGAGACAATGAGCAGTTCTTC.

The chain is built from TRBV7-2 and TRBJ2-3; 10 bases fit TRBD2. The V gene's germline CDR1 is SGHTA and CDR2 FQGNSA. The V and J ends lost 4 bases and 2 bases, in that order; junction bases with no gene match: 6. This CDR3 region has 16 residues. CDR3 in amino acids: CASSSNLAGVTDTQYF. In DNA, the CDR3 is TGTGCCAGCAGCTCCAACCTAGCGGGGGTCACAGATACGCAGTATTTT.

The chain has TRBV19 and TRBJ1-2; a possible D gene is TRBD1 (5 bases). V shed 5 bases and J shed 4 bases, with 14 bases lying between them. Per germline, CDR1 LNHDA and CDR2 SQIVND (reference sequence). The CDR3 has 14 residues. CDR3 in amino acids: CASSPLDSGYGYTF. For the CDR3, the DNA is TGTGCCAGTAGTCCCCTAGACAGCGGCTATGGCTACACCTTC.

This clonotype was seen only a few times. V usage is TRBV19 and J usage is TRBJ1-2; 8 bases line up with TRBD1. The CDR3 sequence is 11 residues long. The J segment lost 7 bases and the V segment lost 10 bases, leaving 5 bases of the junction unmatched. Germline loops: CDR1 LNHDA, CDR2 SQIVND (reference sequence). The DNA for the CDR3 is TGTGCCACCACGACAGGGGTTGGCTACACCTTC. Encoded protein: CATTTGVGYTF. The full variable domain, completed using reference TRBV19 and TRBJ1-2, is DGGITQSPKYLFRKEGQNVTLSCEQNLNHDAMYWYRQDPGQGLRLIYYSQIVNDFQKGDIAEGYSVSREKKESFPLTVTSAQKNPTAFYLCATTTGVGYTFGSGTRLTVV.

CDR3 coding DNA: TGTGCCAGCAGTTTAGCCCTTACAGGGGAGGAAAAACTGTTTTTT. Its translation: CASSLALTGEEKLFF. V is TRBV28 and J is TRBJ1-4; TRBD1 matches at 7 bases. This CDR3 is 15 amino acids long. With 2 bases clipped from V and 8 bases from J, the junction kept 8 bases outside the gene matches. The germline V gene encodes CDR1 MDHEN and CDR2 SYDVKM.

The chain uses TRBV4-1 and TRBJ1-2; D may be TRBD1 (6 bases). V was pared by 4 bases and J by 5 bases, with 20 bases between. The CDR3 extends over 16 amino acids. In germline, CDR1 is MGHRA, CDR2 YSYEKL. CDR3 coding DNA: TGCGCCAGCAGCCGAGATCTGACAGGCGGGCGATATGGCTACACCTTC. Amino acids: CASSRDLTGGRYGYTF.

V usage is TRBV19 and J usage is TRBJ2-5; 7 bases align to TRBD2. CDR3 length equals 16 residues. The V segment lost 3 bases and the J segment 0 bases; nucleotides outside the gene matches: 7. Germline V gene lookup returns CDR1 LNHDA and CDR2 SQIVND (reference sequence). CDR3 sequence: CASSILAGEYQETQYF. The CDR3 DNA reads as TGTGCCAGTAGTATCCTTGCGGGGGAGTACCAAGAGACCCAGTACTTC.

The V gene is TRBV7-9, the J gene TRBJ1-1; D unresolved. The V end lost 1 base, the J end lost 4 bases, and 16 bases lay between the germline ends. This CDR3 spans 16 amino acids. CDR1 and CDR2 (germline): SEHNR, FQNEAQ (reference sequence). The CDR3: CASSLDPRRRGTEAFF. In nucleotides, the CDR3 is TGTGCCAGCAGCTTAGACCCCCGACGACGAGGCACTGAAGCTTTCTTT.

The chain links TRBV7-6 to TRBJ2-4; maybe TRBD2 (7 bases). This CDR3 region has 16 residues. The V gene lost 5 bases and the J gene lost 2 bases, with 16 bases spanning the gap. Germline-derived CDR1 and CDR2 are SGHVS and FNYEAQ. The CDR3 protein is CASSPRGGPTKNIQYF. The CDR3 nucleotides read TGTGCCAGCAGCCCAAGGGGGGGACCAACCAAAAACATTCAGTACTTC.

This clonotype came up a few times. The rearrangement links TRBV27 to TRBJ1-5; no clear D. V lost 2 bases to trimming and J lost 6 bases, with 11 bases between them. The CDR3 has 14 residues. Germline V lookup: CDR1 MNHEY, CDR2 SMNVEV (reference sequence). Written as DNA, the CDR3 is TGTGCCAGCAGTTTACAAGGTTATGGTCAGCCCCAGCATTTT. Encoded protein: CASSLQGYGQPQHF.

This clonotype was picked up many times. This sequence joins TRBV7-8 and TRBJ2-7; 10 bases map to TRBD1. Germline assignment: CDR1 SGHVS and CDR2 FQNEAQ. CDR3 length: 14 residues. After removal of 5 bases from V and 5 bases from J, the junction contained 6 bases not matched to a gene. The CDR3 DNA follows: TGTGCCAGCAGCGCTGGACAGGGGGGAGACGAGCAGTACTTC. Protein product: CASSAGQGGDEQYF.

The chain carries TRBV6-5 and TRBJ2-3; D is possibly TRBD1 or TRBD2 (5 bases each). Between the trimmed V and J ends, which lost 2 bases and 5 bases, there was a span of 23 bases. Germline V gene lookup returns CDR1 MNHEY and CDR2 SVGAGI. This CDR3 comprises 18 residues. CDR3 nucleotide sequence: TGTGCCAGCAGTTACGGGGACCTGGGGGTTGAATCAGAAGATACGCAGTATTTT. Translated: CASSYGDLGVESEDTQYF.

Turning to this clonotype: A read error may produce the germline difference seen at one junction end. The chain links TRBV27 to TRBJ1-1, with TRBD1 matching over 9 bases. Germline V gene sequence: CDR1 MNHEY, CDR2 SMNVEV (reference sequence). The CDR3 sequence is 14 residues long. The DNA for the CDR3 is TGTGTCAGCAAACCCGGACAGGGGAACACTGAAGCTTACTTT. Residues: CVSKPGQGNTEAYF.

Only a few counts were recorded for this clonotype. This rearrangement joins TRBV4-1 to TRBJ2-1, with D perhaps matching TRBD2 (6 bases). The CDR3 consists of 16 residues. Germline V lookup: CDR1 MGHRA, CDR2 YSYEKL. V was cut by 3 bases and J by 0 bases, with 12 bases left in between. CDR3 region: CASSHHIGSSYNEQFF. The CDR3 DNA reads as TGCGCCAGCAGCCATCACATCGGGAGCTCCTACAATGAGCAGTTCTTC.

The V gene is TRBV27, the J gene TRBJ2-7; D perhaps matches TRBD1 (5 bases). Trimming stripped 10 bases from V and 5 bases from J, with 12 bases between. Germline lookup yields CDR1 MNHEY and CDR2 SMNVEV (reference sequence). The CDR3 length is 11 residues. CDR3 coding DNA: TGTGCCACCAGATCCAGGGACGAGCAGTACGTC. It codes for CATRSRDEQYV.

The rearrangement uses TRBV7-9 and TRBJ1-1; no reliable D call. Looked up from germline, CDR1 is SEHNR and CDR2 is FQNEAQ (reference sequence). CDR3 length equals 12 residues. V was shortened by 0 bases and J by 10 bases, with 9 bases between the two germline ends. The CDR3 coding sequence is TGTGCCAGCAGCTTAGCCCCAGCGGGAGCTTTCTTT. Translating it yields CASSLAPAGAFF.

This sequence joins TRBV19 and TRBJ2-5; 13 bases are a match to TRBD2. Per the germline V gene, CDR1 is LNHDA and CDR2 is SQIVND (reference sequence). This CDR3 is 14 amino acids long. CDR3 sequence: CVTRLAGGQETQYF. CDR3 DNA sequence: TGTGTCACACGACTAGCGGGGGGCCAAGAGACCCAGTACTTC.